This T cell receptor beta chain was sequenced for a study of vaccination and CD4 T cells after COVID-19. As for the study in general: The post-COVID sampling time was a median approximately 3.5 months after diagnosis, ranging from 35 to 161. Overlapping spike pools from SARS-CoV-2 and HCoV-NL63, HCoV-OC43 and HCoV-229E served as culture stimuli.

Cultured CD4+ T cell DNA was sequenced using the Oncomine TCR Beta short-read assay. TCRdb used MiXCR to reprocess the PCR reads, holding one entry per CDR3 protein. The sample has about 19,000 distinct CDR3 sequences; over 60% are singletons. Treatment in this sample: roughly 11-day PBMC culture with coronavirus spike peptide pools or control peptides (ViraFEST assay). After being plated at around 2 million per well, PBMCs were cultured with 9 to 10 IU/ml IL-2 and 8.5 to 10 ug/ml peptide pools. A half-volume replacement of the medium with fresh IL-2 medium was performed on days 3 and 7. Germline CDR1 and CDR2: MNHNS and SASEGT. CDR3 size: 16 residues. The junction had 11 bases not matched to a gene; V was cut back by 4 bases and J by 4 bases. This clonotype appeared once. Its target is unknown.

This sequence originates from a human donor who received a COVID-19 vaccine. The rearrangement uses TRBV6-1 and TRBJ1-2; 8 bases align to TRBD1. Sequencing was performed on CD4+ T cells from blood, cultured in vitro, taken after SARS-CoV-2 vaccination. The CDR3 DNA is TGTGCCAGCAGTGTGGGCAGGGGGCACTTGGGCTATGGCTACACCTTC. Amino acids: CASSVGRGHLGYGYTF.